The 8 T cell receptor beta chains given below trace back to one sample, sequenced in a study of tumor-infiltrating lymphocytes in primary liver carcinoma. The roughly 17-32 mg bulk tissue piece was not sorted before simultaneous RNA and DNA extraction. TCR beta cDNA came from around 500 ng total RNA, primed with a constant-region primer. Nested multiplex PCR, run for three rounds with slightly modified ARM-PCR, yielded TCR beta libraries. Forward primers for TRBV1-TRBV30 and a C-beta reverse primer served the first two PCR rounds, at approximately 10 cycles each. TCRdb used MiXCR to reprocess the multiplex PCR reads, holding one entry per CDR3 protein. The data contain about 97,000 distinct CDR3 sequences, about 70% of them singletons. The sequencing input was liver tumor tissue from sampling region 2. Described subset: tumor region T2, inferior pole. All receptors come from an older woman with primary liver carcinoma and hepatitis B virus infection.

This clonotype was detected only once. The CDR3 does not close with the conserved phenylalanine or tryptophan, likely indicating a read error. The DNA is left out, because the CDR3 cannot be placed on it with certainty; the CDR3 is given as TCRdb lists it. This chain joins TRBV11-2 and TRBJ2-1; TRBD2, the D gene given by the table, was not confirmed from the DNA. The CDR3 length equals 16 residues, ends included. Germline V gene sequence: CDR1 SGHAT, CDR2 FQNNGV. CDR3 amino acids: CASSLNSGRVDNEPFS.

CDR3 sequence reads: CASRVGDRVPDTQYF. The DNA for the CDR3 is TGTGCCAGCAGAGTAGGTGACAGGGTCCCAGATACGCAGTATTTT. The chain joins TRBV6-1 to TRBJ2-3; 7 nucleotides line up with TRBD1. The CDR3 runs to 15 residues. Germline CDR1 MNHNS, CDR2 SASEGT. With 6 bases clipped from V and 4 bases from J, the junction kept 10 bases outside the gene matches.

With respect to this clonotype: Relative to the germline gene, one junction end is altered; a read error may explain this. V usage is TRBV29-1 and J usage is TRBJ2-6; TRBD1 matches 11 bases. Germline lookup yields CDR1 SQVTM and CDR2 ANQGSEA. The CDR3 is 16 residues long. CDR3 sequence (DNA): TGCAGCGCTGGGACAGGGGGTGTTACTGGGGCCAACGACCTGACTTTC. It encodes CSAGTGGVTGANDLTF.

On this clonotype: A read error is possible here, since a much larger clone lies one base away. The chain combines TRBV5-1 with TRBJ2-3; D remains ambiguous. With 4 bases removed from V and 1 base from J, the gap between germline ends came to 16 bases. Germline loops: CDR1 SGHRS, CDR2 YFSETQ. The CDR3 loop spans 16 amino acids. The CDR3 region is CASSKDGRTGTDTQYF. The CDR3 bases are TGCGCCAGCAGCAAAGACGGAAGGACCGGCACAGATACGCAGTATTTT.

In its sample, this clonotype was seen many times. The V and J genes are TRBV5-1 and TRBJ2-6; 12 bases map to TRBD1. This CDR3 region has 21 residues. The V segment lost 1 base and the J segment 1 base; nucleotides outside the gene matches: 12. CDR1 and CDR2 from the germline V gene are SGHRS and YFSETQ. The CDR3 region has the DNA TGCGCCAGCAGCTTGTTTGCGGGGACAGGGGGCTCAGGATCTGGGGCCAACGTCCTGACTTTC. This codes for CASSLFAGTGGSGSGANVLTF.

Comments on this clonotype: One end of the junction is discordant with germline, which a read error may explain. V is TRBV12-3 or TRBV12-4 and J is TRBJ2-1; 8 bases align to TRBD2. CDR3 size: 13 residues. The CDR3 DNA reads as TGTGCCAGCACCGAAATAGCGGGACATGAGCAATTCTTC. Translating it yields CASTEIAGHEQFF.

A single count supports this clonotype. The junction and the germline gene differ at one end; a read error may be behind it. The rearrangement uses TRBV5-5 and TRBJ1-5, with D tentatively TRBD1 (5 bases). The CDR3 spans 13 residues. Germline CDR1 and CDR2: SGHKS and YYEKEE (reference sequence). The CDR3 is CASSSQGVHPQRF. CDR3 sequence (DNA): TGTGCCAGCAGTTCCCAGGGCGTGCACCCCCAGCGTTTT. The full variable domain, rest sourced from reference TRBV5-5 and TRBJ1-5, is DAGVTQSPTHLIKTRGQQVTLRCSPISGHKSVSWYQQVLGQGPQFIFQYYEKEERGRGNFPDRFSARQFPNYSSELNVNALLLGDSALYLCASSSQGVHPQRFGDGTRLSIL.

In its sample, this clonotype was seen a few times. A much larger clone is a single base away; this may be a read error. The chain is built from TRBV29-1 and TRBJ2-7, with D perhaps TRBD1 (7 bases). Per germline, CDR1 SQVTM and CDR2 ANQGSEA. The CDR3 has 13 amino acids. Trimming pared 6 bases from V and 9 bases from J, leaving 21 bases between. CDR3 DNA sequence: TGCAGCGTCGGAGGGGGCGGGACTGGCGGGCAGTACTTC. It encodes CSVGGGGTGGQYF.